This section outlines one TCR beta chain sequence together with its context. Its antigen is still unknown. The record has no base qualities; no much larger clone is one base away. The sample comes from a study of technical replicates of blood from several donors (dated by TCRdb to about 2017). From the cysteine through the phenylalanine, the CDR3 covers 16 amino acids. The CDR3 DNA has 48 bases and is translated from base 1. Looking up the germline V gene (reference sequence) yields CDR1 GTSNPN and CDR2 SVGIG. For this chain, trimming is 0 bases at the V end and 3 bases at the J end, and the number of junction bases without a gene match is 9. The protocol used for the library was the immunoSEQ multiplex PCR assay. TCRdb limited this immuneACCESS table to in-frame rearrangements with V and J called. A share of clones is missing; checked studies link under half to unresolved V genes, and the rest is unexplained. For this sample the table gives tens of thousands of clones, of which over 95% were detected only once. The top ten hold approximately 0.41% of the sample.

This clonotype was obtained from a human donor in good health. Material: T cells isolated from PBMCs. The chain links TRBV30 with TRBJ2-7; 9 nucleotides in the junction match TRBD2. Here is the DNA: TGTGCCTGGAGTGTATCCACAGCGGGGGGCTTCTACGAGCAGTACTTC. This codes for CAWSVSTAGGFYEQYF.